This TCR beta chain is drawn from a study of T-cell memory formation after mild COVID-19. The CDR3 has 14 amino acids. Per the germline V gene, CDR1 is SGHTA and CDR2 is FQGNSA. Trimming removed 0 bases at V and 7 bases at J, with 12 bases between. This clonotype was recorded a few times. TCRdb independently ran MiXCR on the 5' RACE reads; one entry per CDR3 protein. The top ten hold 21% of the sample, which has 300,000 to 350,000 distinct CDR3 sequences, roughly an eighth seen once. The receptor's source is a young man who had mild COVID-19 (a few samples of this study predate the infection). Cell type and time point are not known. Sequencing was done on a sample of PBMCs or a T cell subset sorted from them (not recorded which). The chain uses TRBV7-2 and TRBJ2-5; no clear D gene. CDR3 coding DNA: TGTGCCAGCAGCTTAGCGGCTAAAACCGGGACCCAGTACTTC. It yields the protein CASSLAAKTGTQYF.